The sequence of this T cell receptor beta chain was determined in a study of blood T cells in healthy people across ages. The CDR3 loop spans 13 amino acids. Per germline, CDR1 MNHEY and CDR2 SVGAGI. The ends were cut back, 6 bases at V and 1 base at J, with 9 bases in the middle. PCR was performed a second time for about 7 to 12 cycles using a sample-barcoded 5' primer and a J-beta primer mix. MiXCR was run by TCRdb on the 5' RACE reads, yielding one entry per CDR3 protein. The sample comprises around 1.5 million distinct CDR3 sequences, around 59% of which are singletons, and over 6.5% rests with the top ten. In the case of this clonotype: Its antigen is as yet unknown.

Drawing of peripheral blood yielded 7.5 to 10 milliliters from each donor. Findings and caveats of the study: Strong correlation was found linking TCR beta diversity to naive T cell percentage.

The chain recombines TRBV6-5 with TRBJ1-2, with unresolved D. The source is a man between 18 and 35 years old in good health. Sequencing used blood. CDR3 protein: CASRELDNYGYTF. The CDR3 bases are TGTGCCAGCAGGGAATTGGATAACTATGGCTACACCTTC.